The 26 T cell receptor beta chains in this list originate from one sample, sequenced in a study of breast tumors, draining lymph nodes, adjacent tissues. TCRdb processed the multiplex PCR reads anew with MiXCR; each CDR3 protein has one entry. Among roughly 19,000 distinct CDR3 sequences listed, approximately 49% were seen once. The sample taken for sequencing was breast tumor tissue. The receptors were gathered from a female donor with breast cancer. Some clones in this sample may be carry-over from other donors' samples.

This clonotype is medium-sized (0.01 to 0.1%). The chain employs TRBV6-5 and TRBJ1-3; D remains ambiguous. CDR3 length equals 11 residues. The V gene's germline CDR1 is MNHEY and CDR2 SVGAGI. With 8 bases removed from V and 0 bases from J, the gap between germline ends came to 2 bases. Here the CDR3 DNA reads TGTGCCAGCCTCTCTGGAAACACCATATATTTT. It codes for CASLSGNTIYF.

This clonotype has more than one count but fewer than ten. The chain recombines TRBV25-1 with TRBJ1-6; D perhaps matches TRBD1 (5 bases). The CDR3 spans 13 residues. Trimming removed 4 bases at V and 5 bases at J, with 6 bases between. Germline V gene data show CDR1 as MGHDK and CDR2 as SYGVNS. This chain's CDR3 is CASSGDHNSPLHF. CDR3 coding DNA: TGTGCCAGCAGTGGGGACCATAATTCACCCCTCCACTTT.

J is TRBJ2-1 and V is TRBV12-3 or TRBV12-4, with D tentatively TRBD2 (6 bases). This CDR3 is built from 15 residues. V dropped 9 bases and J dropped 1 base, with 16 bases sitting between them. The CDR3 protein is CASAEAGGSYNEQFF. The CDR3 region has the DNA TGTGCCAGTGCCGAGGCCGGAGGGTCCTACAATGAGCAGTTCTTC.

This clonotype was detected ten times or more. V usage is TRBV12-3 or TRBV12-4 and J usage is TRBJ2-2; the match to TRBD2 covers 8 bases. The trim removed 4 bases at V and 2 bases at J, leaving 6 bases unmatched. The CDR3 loop spans 16 amino acids. DNA of the CDR3: TGTGCCAGCAGTTATCAGGGACTAGTTAACACCGGGGAGCTGTTTTTT. The encoded protein is CASSYQGLVNTGELFF.

Written as DNA, the CDR3 is TGTGCCAGCAGCTTAGCTGGGGGGAGCACAGATACGCAGTATTTT. Translating it yields CASSLAGGSTDTQYF. The V call is TRBV7-6, the J call TRBJ2-3, with D possibly being TRBD2 (6 bases). V dropped 0 bases and J dropped 0 bases, with 7 bases sitting between them. The CDR3 has 15 residues. Germline V gene sequence: CDR1 SGHVS, CDR2 FNYEAQ.

V usage is TRBV20-1 and J usage is TRBJ2-5, with TRBD2 identical over 9 bases. CDR1 is DFQATT and CDR2 is SNEGSKA in the germline V gene (reference sequence). The CDR3 loop spans 19 amino acids. Losses at the gene ends were 1 base for V and 0 bases for J; bases not matched to a gene: 15. CDR3: CSARALAGLGGRDQETQYF. As DNA, the CDR3 is TGCAGTGCTAGAGCCCTAGCGGGGCTCGGGGGCCGTGACCAAGAGACCCAGTACTTC.

V and J are TRBV6-6 and TRBJ1-5; 12 nucleotides line up with TRBD1. V shed 10 bases and J 2 bases; nucleotides not matched to a gene: 6. Germline CDR1 and CDR2: MNHNY and SVGAGI (reference sequence). The CDR3 length is 15 residues. This CDR3 is CAISGTGGRNQPQHF. The CDR3 coding sequence is TGTGCCATCAGCGGGACAGGGGGCCGCAATCAGCCCCAGCATTTT.

This clonotype was recorded at least ten times. The gene calls are TRBV19 and TRBJ1-4, with D tentatively TRBD1 (6 bases). Trimming cost V 3 bases and J 7 bases, with 15 bases left between them. This CDR3 has 15 amino acids. Germline CDR1 is LNHDA and CDR2 is SQIVND (reference sequence). This CDR3 reads CASSIIGRGGEKLFF. CDR3 nucleotides: TGTGCCAGTAGTATCATCGGCAGGGGAGGTGAAAAACTGTTTTTT.

This clonotype has at least ten counts. The chain employs TRBV6-2 or TRBV6-3 and TRBJ2-3; D unclear. V lost 6 bases and J 2 bases, leaving 15 bases between the germline ends. Germline CDR1 is MNHEY and CDR2 is SVGEGT. The CDR3 totals 15 residues. CDR3 sequence reads: CASRPNFEATDTQYF. CDR3 nucleotides: TGTGCCAGCAGGCCCAACTTCGAGGCCACAGATACGCAGTATTTT.

This clonotype appeared a single time. The chain couples TRBV27 to TRBJ2-3, with 10 bases matching TRBD1. The germline gives CDR1 MNHEY, CDR2 SMNVEV (reference sequence). This CDR3 is built from 16 residues. J gave up 1 base and V 0 bases, and 1 base lay outside the gene matches. The CDR3 coding sequence is TGTGCCAGCAGTTTATCAGGGACAGGGGGCACAGATACGCAGTATTTT. This sequence encodes CASSLSGTGGTDTQYF.

The rearrangement joins TRBV20-1 to TRBJ1-2, with 7 bases identical to TRBD1. The CDR3 has 20 residues. Germline CDR1 reads DFQATT; CDR2 reads SNEGSKA (reference sequence). After removal of 3 bases from V and 4 bases from J, the junction contained 26 bases not matched to a gene. CDR3 in amino acids: CSARSYRGGGTAGDSYGYTF. DNA of the CDR3: TGCAGTGCTAGGAGCTACAGGGGCGGAGGGACAGCGGGGGATAGCTATGGCTACACCTTC.

This rearrangement joins TRBV20-1 to TRBJ1-2, with 9 bases lining up with TRBD1. J lost 7 bases, V lost 6 bases, and 18 bases had no gene match. The CDR3 extends over 16 amino acids. Germline CDR1 DFQATT, CDR2 SNEGSKA (reference sequence). Written as DNA, the CDR3 is TGCAGTGCAACCAACCCTTGGACAGGGGAAATGAGTGGCTACACCTTC. Its protein product is CSATNPWTGEMSGYTF.

This clonotype was recorded many times. The chain uses TRBV28 and TRBJ2-7, with D possibly TRBD1 on 6 matching bases. CDR1 is MDHEN, CDR2 SYDVKM, per germline. With 3 bases removed from V and 7 bases from J, the gap between germline ends came to 13 bases. CDR3 size: 13 residues. The CDR3 protein is CASSLGRGREQYF. The CDR3 coding sequence is TGTGCCAGCAGTTTGGGCAGGGGTAGGGAGCAGTACTTC.

Of note for this clonotype: One junction end does not reproduce the germline sequence, and a read error may be involved. The V and J genes are TRBV7-3 and TRBJ2-7, with 10 bases lining up with TRBD2. This CDR3 has 14 amino acids. From germline, CDR1 is SGHTA and CDR2 FQGTGA. The CDR3 DNA sequence: TGTGCCAGCCGCTTGGCTAGCGGGAGTGAAGAACAGTACTTC. Encoded protein: CASRLASGSEEQYF.

This clonotype was found a few times. One junction end disagrees with the germline gene, perhaps due to a read error. The V and J genes are TRBV29-1 and TRBJ1-1; D uncertain. The CDR3 length is 12 residues. The germline gives CDR1 SQVTM, CDR2 ANQGSEA. The CDR3 region is CSVVSPKIEASF. The CDR3 nucleotides read TGCAGCGTTGTTTCCCCTAAGATTGAAGCTTCCTTT.

This clonotype was counted many times. The chain recombines TRBV18 with TRBJ2-7; 8 bases are shared with TRBD2. The CDR3 consists of 16 residues. Germline V gene sequence: CDR1 KGHSH, CDR2 LQKENI. V lost 6 bases to trimming and J lost 6 bases; unmatched junction nucleotides: 16. CDR3 DNA: TGTGCCAGCTCGAAAACCGCCGGGACTAGGGGCATCGAGCAGTACTTC. Translated, it gives CASSKTAGTRGIEQYF. The whole variable domain, remainder taken from reference TRBV18 and TRBJ2-7, is NAGVMQNPRHLVRRRGQEARLRCSPMKGHSHVYWYRQLPEEGLKFMVYLQKENIIDESGMPKERFSAEFPKEGPSILRIQQVVRGDSAAYFCASSKTAGTRGIEQYFGPGTRLTVT.

This clonotype was seen many times. This chain connects TRBV12-3 or TRBV12-4 to TRBJ2-5; D is perhaps TRBD2 (6 bases). This CDR3 has 14 amino acids. Trimming removed 2 bases from V and 2 bases from J, with 9 bases in between. The CDR3 spells CASSLWTKQETQYF. The CDR3, as DNA: TGTGCCAGCAGTTTATGGACTAAACAAGAGACCCAGTACTTC.

At least ten counts were recorded for this clonotype. The CDR3 here is CASSLTGRYEQYF. The CDR3 coding sequence is TGTGCCAGCAGTTTAACAGGACGTTACGAGCAGTACTTC. The chain carries TRBV12-3 or TRBV12-4 and TRBJ2-7; perhaps TRBD1 as D (5 bases). Trimming shortened V by 2 bases and J by 4 bases, and 9 bases separated the two germline ends. CDR3 length: 13 amino acids.

Points on this clonotype: One end of the junction does not line up with germline, which may come from a read error. The chain is built from TRBV5-5 and TRBJ2-7; D is undetermined. Germline loops: CDR1 SGHKS, CDR2 YYEKEE (reference sequence). The CDR3 has 11 amino acids. CDR3 loop: CASTIHSEQCF. As DNA, the CDR3 is TGTGCCAGCACCATTCACAGCGAGCAGTGCTTC.

This clonotype is termed medium-sized. J is TRBJ2-3 and V is TRBV20-1, with D perhaps being TRBD1 or TRBD2 (5 bases each). The CDR3 is 14 residues long. Germline CDR1 and CDR2: DFQATT and SNEGSKA (reference sequence). V was pared by 4 bases and J by 3 bases, with 14 bases between. The CDR3: CSATGPGNTDTQYF. CDR3 DNA: TGCAGTGCTACGGGACCCGGGAATACAGATACGCAGTATTTT.

This clonotype was seen just once. This CDR3 fails to terminate in the conserved phenylalanine or tryptophan, so it likely reflects a read error. The chain uses TRBV7-8 and TRBJ2-5; either TRBD1 or TRBD2 may fit D (8 bases each). Trimming stripped 3 bases from V and 9 bases from J, with 17 bases between. The germline V gene has CDR1 SGHVS and CDR2 FQNEAQ. CDR3 length: 14 residues. CDR3 in DNA: TGTGCCAGCAGCTTCCGACAGGGGCGGGAGGCCCAGTACCTC. Protein product: CASSFRQGREAQYL.

This clonotype was recorded at least ten times. The rearrangement uses TRBV6-6 and TRBJ2-1; D is possibly TRBD2 (5 bases). CDR1 MNHNY and CDR2 SVGAGI come from the germline V gene (reference sequence). With 4 bases removed from V and 7 bases from J, the gap between germline ends came to 8 bases. The CDR3 has 12 amino acids. Written as DNA, the CDR3 is TGTGCCAGCAGTTCGGACTCGAATGAGCAGTTCTTC. This gives the protein CASSSDSNEQFF.

This clonotype showed up many times. This chain links TRBV12-5 with TRBJ2-1; TRBD2 is a possible D gene (5 bases). Trimming left V 2 bases short and J 0 bases short, with 14 bases between. The CDR3 has 17 residues. CDR1 is LGHNT and CDR2 is FRNRAP in the germline V gene. The CDR3 reads CASGLPRGLSSYNEQFF. DNA for the CDR3: TGTGCTAGTGGTTTGCCCCGGGGTTTAAGCTCCTACAATGAGCAGTTCTTC. The full variable domain, with the rest looked up from reference TRBV12-5 and TRBJ2-1, is DARVTQTPRHKVTEMGQEVTMRCQPILGHNTVFWYRQTMMQGLELLAYFRNRAPLDDSGMPKDRFSAEMPDATLATLKIQPSEPRDSAVYFCASGLPRGLSSYNEQFFGPGTRLTVL.

This CDR3 is CASSPGAAGSNQPQHF. CDR3 nucleotides: TGTGCCAGCAGCCCTGGAGCAGCGGGAAGCAATCAGCCCCAGCATTTT. This chain links TRBV7-8 with TRBJ1-5; D unclear. The CDR3 consists of 16 residues. Deletions cut 5 bases from V and 1 base from J, with 15 bases between. The germline gives CDR1 SGHVS, CDR2 FQNEAQ.

V and J are TRBV12-3 or TRBV12-4 and TRBJ1-5; D gene uncertain. The CDR3 length is 13 residues. Deletions cut 5 bases from V and 6 bases from J, with 11 bases between. As DNA, the CDR3 is TGTGCCAGCAGTCCAGAGCCCTTTCAGCCCCAGCATTTT. As protein: CASSPEPFQPQHF.

This chain connects TRBV7-2 to TRBJ2-3, with 8 bases identical to TRBD1. The CDR3 is made up of 15 amino acids. The V segment lost 3 bases and the J segment 5 bases; nucleotides outside the gene matches: 7. CDR1 SGHTA and CDR2 FQGNSA come from the germline V gene. The DNA for the CDR3 is TGTGCCAGCAGCTTGGCCAGGGGGCGGGGAGATACGCAGTATTTT. Its translation: CASSLARGRGDTQYF.